One and the same sample provided the 11 T cell receptor beta chains below, sequenced in a study of shared clonotypes between healthy human individuals. CD45RO-negative, CCR7-positively selected cells formed the naive CD8 fraction, excluding terminally differentiated effector memory CD45RA+ cells. Sequenced by immunoSEQ multiplex PCR; TCRdb stores in-frame clones only, minus some. In the table there are millions of clones, roughly 95% of which are singletons. The sequenced sample was naive CD8+ T cells sorted from blood. These receptors all stem from a man between 18 and 35 years old in good health.

This clone has more than one count but fewer than ten. Additional DNA sequences in this sample encode the identical CDR3. The rearrangement links TRBV28 to TRBJ1-1; D is ambiguous. The CDR3 contains 12 residues. V was pared by 3 bases and J by 0 bases, with 2 bases between. The germline V gene has CDR1 MDHEN and CDR2 SYDVKM. CDR3 coding DNA: TGTGCCAGCAGTTTTGTGAACACTGAAGCTTTCTTT. This gives the protein CASSFVNTEAFF.

The rearrangement joins TRBV27 to TRBJ1-2; maybe TRBD1 (6 bases). CDR3 size: 14 residues. Deletions cut 5 bases from V and 2 bases from J, with 12 bases between. Per the germline V gene, CDR1 is MNHEY and CDR2 is SMNVEV (reference sequence). CDR3 nucleotides: TGTGCCAGCAGTCCACTCGACAGGAACTATGGCTACACCTTC. It codes for CASSPLDRNYGYTF.

The chain combines TRBV6-5 with TRBJ1-6; tentative D call: TRBD1 (5 bases). Trimming pared 5 bases from V and 6 bases from J, leaving 11 bases between. The CDR3 has 14 residues. Germline V gives CDR1 MNHEY, CDR2 SVGAGI. The CDR3 is CASSLQGGNSPLHF. CDR3 coding DNA: TGTGCCAGCAGTCTCCAGGGTGGTAATTCACCCCTCCACTTT.

The chain carries TRBV7-9 and TRBJ2-5, with D unclear. The CDR3 runs 16 residues. The V end was cut by 7 bases, the J end by 5 bases, with 23 bases between. The germline V gene encodes CDR1 SEHNR and CDR2 FQNEAQ (reference sequence). The CDR3 nucleotides are TGTGCCAGCACGCTATTGGATCTAAGTCGCGAGGAGACCCAGTACTTC. This encodes CASTLLDLSREETQYF.

This clone was seen once. The chain carries TRBV2 and TRBJ1-4, with a tentative D call TRBD1 (5 bases). In germline, CDR1 is SNHLY, CDR2 FYNNEI. With 2 bases removed from V and 3 bases from J, the gap between germline ends came to 10 bases. CDR3 length: 15 residues. CDR3 sequence reads: CASSEFRDSNEKLFF. CDR3 nucleotide sequence: TGTGCCAGCAGTGAATTCAGGGACTCTAATGAAAAACTGTTTTTT.

The rearrangement uses TRBV5-1 and TRBJ1-4; 7 nucleotides match TRBD1. The CDR3 consists of 15 residues. With V trimmed by 4 bases and J by 4 bases, 7 bases remained unmatched. Germline CDR1 is SGHRS and CDR2 is YFSETQ. CDR3 nucleotides: TGCGCCAGCAGCACCGGGACAGTTCATAATGAAAAACTGTTTTTT. Translating gives CASSTGTVHNEKLFF.

The V and J genes are TRBV30 and TRBJ2-1; D remains ambiguous. The germline V gene has CDR1 GTSNPN and CDR2 SVGIG (reference sequence). This CDR3 is built from 14 residues. Trimming cost V 5 bases and J 0 bases, with 11 bases left between them. CDR3 loop: CAWLIPSSYNEQFF. The CDR3 nucleotides are TGTGCCTGGCTAATCCCGAGCTCCTACAATGAGCAGTTCTTC.

This rearrangement joins TRBV19 to TRBJ2-1; no definite D call. The germline CDR1 and CDR2 sequences are LNHDA and SQIVND (reference sequence). This CDR3 is built from 14 residues. Trimming shortened V by 3 bases and J by 2 bases, and 8 bases separated the two germline ends. The CDR3 protein is CASSIFSPYNEQFF. In nucleotides, the CDR3 is TGTGCCAGTAGTATCTTTAGTCCCTACAATGAGCAGTTCTTC.

The chain links TRBV27 to TRBJ2-5; D remains ambiguous. Germline V gene lookup returns CDR1 MNHEY and CDR2 SMNVEV (reference sequence). V was cut by 6 bases and J by 5 bases, with 16 bases left in between. The CDR3 is 14 residues long. The CDR3 is CASRVKEVGETQYF. Written as DNA, the CDR3 is TGTGCCAGCAGAGTGAAAGAGGTCGGGGAGACCCAGTACTTC.

The chain combines TRBV5-4 with TRBJ1-2; TRBD1 matches 7 bases. In germline, CDR1 is SGHNT, CDR2 YYREEE (reference sequence). The length of the CDR3 is 17 residues. With V trimmed by 0 bases and J by 3 bases, 11 bases remained unmatched. This chain's CDR3 is CASSLGRQGVGYYGYTF. The DNA of the CDR3 is TGTGCCAGCAGCTTGGGGAGACAGGGTGTAGGCTACTATGGCTACACCTTC.

This clone came up once. The genes are TRBV6-5 and TRBJ2-1, with D unresolved. The length of the CDR3 is 14 residues. Trimming shortened V by 2 bases and J by 4 bases, and 9 bases separated the two germline ends. From germline, CDR1 is MNHEY and CDR2 SVGAGI. The CDR3 region has the DNA TGTGCCAGCAGTTACGTTGCACGATACAATGAGCAGTTCTTC. Amino acids: CASSYVARYNEQFF.